This entry concerns a single T cell receptor beta chain. This sample was taken from a study of blood T cell repertoires in COVID-19. As for the study in general: Spain, Italy and the United States supplied samples that represented acute and convalescent COVID-19. From T cells, B-cell-depleted T cells, or PBMCs came the material, which was cDNA or gDNA.

This table comes from immunoSEQ multiplex PCR, and its TCRdb copy is limited to in-frame clones, with some not included. This sample has 85,000 to 110,000 clones, with around 92% found just once. The clonotype comes from a woman aged 55-75 years with acute or convalescent COVID-19. The sample comprised peripheral blood.

The CDR3, as DNA: TGTGCCAGCACCGAAGGGAGTATACCCCTCCACTTT. Encoded protein: CASTEGSIPLHF. The V gene is TRBV28, the J gene TRBJ1-6; D unresolved. Trimming shortened V by 7 bases and J by 12 bases, and 13 bases separated the two germline ends. CDR3 length: 12 residues. Germline CDR1 reads MDHEN; CDR2 reads SYDVKM.